This T cell receptor (beta chain) derives from a study of Ad26.COV2.S vaccination and SARS-CoV-2 variants. J lost 0 bases, V lost 3 bases, and 7 bases had no gene match. Germline CDR1 and CDR2: ENHRY and SYGVKD. The CDR3 is made up of 16 amino acids. Profiled with immunoSEQ multiplex PCR; TCRdb holds only in-frame clones, not every one. The sample holds more than 300,000 clones, about 82% seen once. Treatment defined: approximately 18 received Ad26.COV2.S at low or high dose, single or two shots; several received placebo; per-sample allocation not given. Samples were taken on day 63 after the first vaccine or placebo injection. Points on this clone: The target antigen is unknown.

Study-level points and caveats: The authors reported substantial breadth in spike-specific CD8+ and CD4+ T cell responses after vaccination.

This specimen consisted of peripheral blood, obtained in a trial of Ad26.COV2.S vaccine versus placebo. The chain employs TRBV10-3 and TRBJ1-1; 7 nucleotides align to TRBD1. The clonotype comes from a person aged 18 to 65 who received the Ad26.COV2.S COVID-19 vaccine or a placebo. CDR3 nucleotides: TGTGCCATCAGTGAAAGGACAGGAACTATGAACACTGAAGCTTTCTTT. This encodes CAISERTGTMNTEAFF.